The 21 T cell receptor beta chains presented below share a single source sample, sequenced in a study of cytomegalovirus exposure and HLA in healthy donors. The PCR had 60 Vbeta and 13 Jbeta primers. Measured with immunoSEQ multiplex PCR; TCRdb has only the in-frame clones, and not every one. The sample shows about 190,000 clones, approximately 81% of them seen only once. Sequenced material: PBMCs. These receptors all stem from a man aged 50 to 59 in good health and CMV-seronegative.

V gene TRBV27 combines with J gene TRBJ1-1, with a possible D match to TRBD1 (6 bases). Trimming pared 6 bases from V and 5 bases from J, leaving 19 bases between. Looked up from germline, CDR1 is MNHEY and CDR2 is SMNVEV (reference sequence). This CDR3 contains 15 residues. The CDR3 DNA is TGTGCCAGCAGCCTTCGGGGGGCAGGAGAGACTGAAGCTTTCTTT. This codes for CASSLRGAGETEAFF.

The rearrangement joins TRBV18 to TRBJ2-6; 11 bases fit TRBD1. V gave up 1 base and J gave up 1 base; unmatched junction bases: 3. The germline V gene encodes CDR1 KGHSH and CDR2 LQKENI. This CDR3 contains 18 residues. This chain's CDR3 is CASSPQGQGVSGANVLTF. In DNA, the CDR3 is TGTGCCAGCTCACCACAGGGACAGGGGGTATCTGGGGCCAACGTCCTGACTTTC.

The V gene is TRBV4-1, the J gene TRBJ2-7, with a tentative D call TRBD1 (6 bases). Trimming removed 0 bases at V and 3 bases at J, with 9 bases between. CDR3 size: 14 residues. Germline V gene sequence: CDR1 MGHRA, CDR2 YSYEKL. DNA for the CDR3: TGCGCCAGCAGCCAAGACTGGACAGTCTACGAGCAGTACTTC. It is translated as CASSQDWTVYEQYF.

The chain recombines TRBV29-1 with TRBJ2-3, with D possibly being TRBD2 (6 bases). The CDR3 is 12 amino acids. Germline CDR1 SQVTM, CDR2 ANQGSEA. Trimming removed 7 bases at V and 4 bases at J, with 12 bases between. The CDR3 here is CSGMGGSDTQYF. As DNA, the CDR3 is TGCAGCGGAATGGGGGGATCAGATACGCAGTATTTT.

J is TRBJ2-1 and V is TRBV15; 11 bases align to TRBD1. CDR1 is LNHNV, CDR2 YYDKDF, per germline (reference sequence). This CDR3 is 13 amino acids long. The J segment lost 9 bases and the V segment lost 8 bases, leaving 6 bases of the junction unmatched. The CDR3 sequence: CATRTGGAGEQFF. The CDR3, as DNA: TGTGCCACCCGGACAGGGGGCGCCGGTGAGCAGTTCTTC.

The rearrangement links TRBV7-6 to TRBJ1-6, with D perhaps TRBD1 (5 bases). The germline gives CDR1 SGHVS, CDR2 FNYEAQ. CDR3 length equals 15 residues. V gave up 2 bases and J gave up 7 bases, with 12 bases separating them. CDR3 region: CASSLLPGPNSPLHF. The CDR3 bases are TGTGCCAGCAGCTTACTGCCAGGGCCAAATTCACCCCTCCACTTT.

The rearrangement uses TRBV27 and TRBJ2-2; D gene unclear. The V and J ends lost 2 bases and 1 base respectively, with 17 bases between them. Germline V gene lookup returns CDR1 MNHEY and CDR2 SMNVEV (reference sequence). The CDR3 sequence is 18 residues long. CDR3 sequence (DNA): TGTGCCAGCAGTTTACGGCCAGCGCAGTTGGGGAACACCGGGGAGCTGTTTTTT. Protein sequence: CASSLRPAQLGNTGELFF.

The chain employs TRBV5-6 and TRBJ2-1, with TRBD1 as a possible D gene (6 bases). The V gene lost 2 bases and the J gene lost 7 bases, with 16 bases spanning the gap. Per germline, CDR1 SGHDT and CDR2 YYEEEE. The CDR3 length is 15 residues. CDR3 amino acids: CASSFEQGTVNEQFF. The CDR3 DNA is TGTGCCAGCAGCTTCGAACAGGGAACCGTTAATGAGCAGTTCTTC.

The chain carries TRBV27 and TRBJ2-5; 7 bases are a match to TRBD1. The J call is uncertain, as TRBJ2-7 better fits the DNA end. Germline lookup yields CDR1 MNHEY and CDR2 SMNVEV (reference sequence). This CDR3 contains 14 residues. Written as DNA, the CDR3 is TGTGCCAGCAGTTCAGGGGGTCGGCCCTACGAGCAGTACTTC. Amino acids: CASSSGGRPYEQYF.

V and J are TRBV9 and TRBJ2-2; 8 nucleotides align to TRBD1. This CDR3 has 17 residues. From germline, CDR1 is SGDLS and CDR2 YYNGEE. V trimming: 4 bases; J trimming: 5 bases; junction bases outside the gene matches: 13. The CDR3 sequence: CASSSREQGARTGELFF. In DNA form, the CDR3 reads TGTGCCAGCAGCTCCCGTGAGCAGGGGGCGCGTACCGGGGAGCTGTTTTTT.

The rearrangement links TRBV9 to TRBJ2-3; 12 nucleotides match TRBD2. Germline trimming cut 4 bases from V and 2 bases from J; bases unmatched to any gene: 5. Germline V gene sequence: CDR1 SGDLS, CDR2 YYNGEE. The length of the CDR3 is 16 residues. CDR3 bases: TGTGCCAGCAGCCCTCGGACTAGCGGGGCCACAGATACGCAGTATTTT. Its translation: CASSPRTSGATDTQYF. Together with reference TRBV9 and TRBJ2-3, the CDR3 gives the full variable domain: DSGVTQTPKHLITATGQRVTLRCSPRSGDLSVYWYQQSLDQGLQFLIQYYNGEERAKGNILERFSAQQFPDLHSELNLSSLELGDSALYFCASSPRTSGATDTQYFGPGTRLTVL.

The rearrangement uses TRBV5-1 and TRBJ2-1, with 10 bases fitting TRBD2. CDR3 length: 14 residues. Trimming removed 3 bases from V and 6 bases from J; junction bases left unmatched: 3. CDR1 and CDR2 from the germline V gene are SGHRS and YFSETQ. The CDR3 spells CASSYGLAANEQFF. CDR3 in DNA: TGCGCCAGCAGCTATGGACTAGCGGCCAATGAGCAGTTCTTC.

This chain uses TRBV4-3 with TRBJ2-1; 11 bases align to TRBD2. Germline V gives CDR1 LGHNA, CDR2 YSLEER. The CDR3 contains 15 residues. J lost 8 bases, V lost 1 base, and 4 bases had no gene match. The DNA of the CDR3 is TGCGCCAGCAGCCAAGTTAGCGGGGGGGCCTATGAGCAGTTCTTC. Its protein is CASSQVSGGAYEQFF.

The chain couples TRBV5-6 to TRBJ1-1; the D is unclear. V shed 2 bases and J shed 2 bases, with 10 bases lying between them. Germline V gene data show CDR1 as SGHDT and CDR2 as YYEEEE. The CDR3 spans 14 residues. The CDR3 DNA reads TGTGCCAGCAGCTTCGAGTTTACTAACACTGAAGCTTTCTTT. Its protein product is CASSFEFTNTEAFF.

In this sample, this clone turned up a few times. V and J are TRBV7-2 and TRBJ2-7; 9 bases fit TRBD2. Losses at the gene ends were 6 bases for V and 2 bases for J; bases not matched to a gene: 14. CDR1 and CDR2 (germline): SGHTA, FQGNSA. The CDR3 is 17 amino acids. CDR3 DNA sequence: TGTGCCAGCAGTCACCCTGCGGGGGCTAGCGGGGCCTACGAGCAGTACTTC. Its protein is CASSHPAGASGAYEQYF. Drawing the rest from reference TRBV7-2 and TRBJ2-7, the complete variable domain is GAGVSQSPSNKVTEKGKDVELRCDPISGHTALYWYRQSLGQGLEFLIYFQGNSAPDKSGLPSDRFSAERTGGSVSTLTIQRTQQEDSAVYLCASSHPAGASGAYEQYFGPGTRLTVT.

As to this clone: One junction end does not reproduce the germline sequence, and a read error may be involved. The chain employs TRBV7-9 and TRBJ1-6; TRBD1 aligns across 9 bases. CDR3 length: 14 amino acids. Germline lookup yields CDR1 SEHNR and CDR2 FQNEAQ (reference sequence). Here the CDR3 reads CSSSQQGANSPLHF. The CDR3 DNA reads as TGTTCCAGCAGCCAACAGGGGGCCAATTCACCCCTCCACTTT.

The V gene is TRBV7-3, the J gene TRBJ2-3, with TRBD1 identical over 7 bases. V dropped 5 bases and J dropped 3; count of bases not matched to a gene: 8. Germline CDR1 and CDR2: SGHTA and FQGTGA. The CDR3 is 15 amino acids. CDR3 residues: CASSPDRVETDTQYF. In DNA, the CDR3 is TGTGCCAGCAGCCCCGACAGGGTAGAGACAGATACGCAGTATTTT.

The chain has TRBV4-1 and TRBJ1-1; D perhaps matches TRBD1 (6 bases). Deletions cut 3 bases from V and 1 base from J, with 15 bases between. CDR3 length: 16 residues. Germline-derived CDR1 and CDR2 are MGHRA and YSYEKL. CDR3 amino acids: CASSQGSGASNTEAFF. In nucleotides, the CDR3 is TGCGCCAGCAGCCAGGGTTCAGGGGCGTCGAACACTGAAGCTTTCTTT.

This clone came up a few times. The CDR3 loop reads CASSLLGTSIYEQYF. The DNA of the CDR3 is TGTGCCAGCAGCTTATTAGGGACAAGTATTTACGAGCAGTACTTC. The chain combines TRBV7-2 with TRBJ2-7; a possible D gene is TRBD1 (6 bases). The length of the CDR3 is 15 residues. V dropped 2 bases and J dropped 4 bases, with 15 bases sitting between them. Germline-derived CDR1 and CDR2 are SGHTA and FQGNSA.

The genes are TRBV27 and TRBJ2-3; the match to TRBD2 covers 8 bases. The V gene's germline CDR1 is MNHEY and CDR2 SMNVEV (reference sequence). J lost 1 base, V lost 3 bases, and 0 bases had no gene match. This CDR3 has 14 residues. The CDR3 DNA reads as TGTGCCAGCAGTTTGCGGGGGGGCACAGATACGCAGTATTTT. This gives the protein CASSLRGGTDTQYF.

The rearrangement links TRBV2 to TRBJ2-7, with 8 bases matching TRBD1. The germline gives CDR1 SNHLY, CDR2 FYNNEI. J gave up 2 bases and V 7 bases, and 4 bases lay outside the gene matches. This CDR3 is built from 13 residues. The CDR3 DNA sequence: TGTGCCAGCAACAAACAGGGGGCCTACGAGCAGTACTTC. Amino acids: CASNKQGAYEQYF.